This T cell receptor (beta chain) came from a study of T cells in Graves' hyperthyroidism and ophthalmopathy. The CDR3 regions of TCR beta were amplified from RNA transcripts. In the first-round RT-PCR of the TCR CDR3, the HTBI primer set was used. Using its own MiXCR run on the multiplex PCR reads, TCRdb lists one record per CDR3 protein. The table lists hundreds of thousands of distinct CDR3 sequences, 11% to 15% of them singletons, with roughly 10% in the top ten. The CDR3 length is 15 residues. With 0 bases removed from V and 8 bases from J, the gap between germline ends came to 16 bases. Germline CDR1 and CDR2: SGHAT and FQNNGV. This clonotype was recorded many times.

The receptor comes from a woman aged 18-29 years with Graves' hyperthyroidism. The chain has TRBV11-2 and TRBJ1-2; no firm D call. The specimen was blood. In DNA form, the CDR3 reads TGTGCCAGCAGCTTAGAGTTCACGGGAGAGGGCGGCTACACCTTC. Translated: CASSLEFTGEGGYTF. Together with reference TRBV11-2 and TRBJ1-2, the CDR3 gives the full variable domain: EAGVAQSPRYKIIEKRQSVAFWCNPISGHATLYWYQQILGQGPKLLIQFQNNGVVDDSQLPKDRFSAERLKGVDSTLKIQPAKLEDSAVYLCASSLEFTGEGGYTFGSGTRLTVV.